Following are 20 T cell receptor beta chains from one sample sequenced in a study of blood T cells in healthy people across ages. Alongside a J-beta primer mix, a sample-barcoded 5' primer served in a second PCR lasting about 6 to 11 cycles. TCRdb processed the 5' RACE reads anew with MiXCR; each CDR3 protein has one entry. The sample includes approximately 960,000 distinct CDR3 sequences, roughly 29% of them seen just once. The same specimen was also included in a second study, on T cells of mothers and their children.

The sample taken for sequencing was blood. The receptors were gathered from a woman in her thirties or forties in good health.

The chain uses TRBV6-5 and TRBJ2-3; a possible D gene is TRBD2 (7 bases). V lost 6 bases and J 5 bases, leaving 18 bases between the germline ends. Germline CDR1 and CDR2: MNHEY and SVGAGI. The CDR3 extends over 15 amino acids. CDR3: CASSRYAGEGDTQYF. The DNA of the CDR3 is TGTGCCAGCAGCCGCTACGCAGGGGAGGGAGATACGCAGTATTTT.

About this clonotype: At one end the junction does not follow the germline gene, possibly because of a read error. The chain has TRBV27 and TRBJ2-5; TRBD1 agrees at 8 bases. The CDR3 runs 15 residues. Germline assignment: CDR1 MNHEY and CDR2 SMNVEV (reference sequence). The CDR3 loop is CASSGGQDYQETQYF. In nucleotides, the CDR3 is TGCGCCAGCAGTGGGGGACAGGACTACCAAGAGACCCAGTACTTC.

About this clonotype: At one boundary the junction diverges from the germline segment, which might be a read error. This chain uses TRBV7-9 with TRBJ2-4; the D is unclear. CDR3 length: 14 residues. The germline gives CDR1 SEHNR, CDR2 FQNEAQ (reference sequence). The DNA of the CDR3 is TGTGCCAGCAGCTTAGCTGTATTGGGGAACATTCGGTACTTC. Protein: CASSLAVLGNIRYF. The full variable domain, rest sourced from reference TRBV7-9 and TRBJ2-4, is DTGVSQNPRHKITKRGQNVTFRCDPISEHNRLYWYRQTLGQGPEFLTYFQNEAQLEKSRLLSDRFSAERPKGSFSTLEIQRTEQGDSAMYLCASSLAVLGNIRYFGAGTRLSVL.

This clonotype showed up many times. The junction and the germline gene differ at one end; a read error may be behind it. J is TRBJ1-5 and V is TRBV5-1; D might be TRBD1 (6 bases). This CDR3 comprises 13 residues. Germline CDR1 reads SGHRS; CDR2 reads YFSETQ. The DNA for the CDR3 is TGTGCCAGCAGCCCCGGACAGAATCAGCCCCAGCATTTT. Encoded protein: CASSPGQNQPQHF. The full variable domain, in which reference TRBV5-1 and TRBJ1-5 provide the parts outside the CDR3, is KAGVTQTPRYLIKTRGQQVTLSCSPISGHRSVSWYQQTPGQGLQFLFEYFSETQRNKGNFPGRFSGRQFSNSRSEMNVSTLELGDSALYLCASSPGQNQPQHFGDGTRLSIL.

A few counts support this clonotype. Mismatch with germline at one junction end may stem from a read error. The rearrangement uses TRBV6-2 or TRBV6-3 and TRBJ1-5; 7 nucleotides match TRBD1. Per germline, CDR1 MNHEY and CDR2 SVGEGT. The CDR3 runs to 18 residues. CDR3 DNA sequence: TGTGCCAGCGGGACGACTCCTTTCGGGACAGCCCTCAATCAGCCTCAGCATTTT. Translated: CASGTTPFGTALNQPQHF.

There are a few counts of this clonotype. The CDR3 DNA follows: TGTGCCAGCAGGAAATCATCGAACCGCCAGAACACTGAAGCTTTCTTT. This gives the protein CASRKSSNRQNTEAFF. This chain joins TRBV7-2 and TRBJ1-1; D gene unclear. CDR1 is SGHTA and CDR2 is FQGNSA in the germline V gene. This CDR3 has 16 residues. Deletions cut 6 bases from V and 1 base from J, with 18 bases between. Based on the CDR3 plus reference TRBV7-2 and TRBJ1-1, the full variable domain is GAGVSQSPSNKVTEKGKDVELRCDPISGHTALYWYRQSLGQGLEFLIYFQGNSAPDKSGLPSDRFSAERTGGSVSTLTIQRTQQEDSAVYLCASRKSSNRQNTEAFFGQGTRLTVV.

This clonotype was seen a few times. Since a much larger clone is just one base distant, this may be a read error. V usage is TRBV12-3 or TRBV12-4 and J usage is TRBJ2-5, with D perhaps assigned TRBD1 or TRBD2 (6 bases each). The CDR3 covers 17 residues. V was trimmed by 2 bases and J by 11 bases, leaving 27 bases between them. The CDR3 DNA reads as TGTGCCAGCAGTTTAAGTGAGGGTAGGGGGGCAAACAATGAGCAGTACTTC. Protein: CASSLSEGRGANNEQYF.

This chain uses TRBV11-1 with TRBJ1-4, with D tentatively TRBD1 (6 bases). The V gene's germline CDR1 is SGHAT and CDR2 FQDESV (reference sequence). V lost 2 bases, J lost 6 bases, and 13 bases lay in between. There are 15 residues in the CDR3. The CDR3 is CASSLSPGQYEKLFF. The CDR3 DNA reads TGTGCCAGCAGCTTAAGTCCCGGACAGTATGAAAAACTGTTTTTT. Complete variable domain (other parts from reference TRBV11-1 and TRBJ1-4): EAEVAQSPRYKITEKSQAVAFWCDPISGHATLYWYRQILGQGPELLVQFQDESVVDDSQLPKDRFSAERLKGVDSTLKIQPAELGDSAMYLCASSLSPGQYEKLFFGSGTQLSVL.

This clonotype was found a few times. The CDR3 loop is CASGDGGLSGANVLTF. DNA of the CDR3: TGCGCCAGCGGCGATGGGGGCCTCTCTGGGGCCAACGTCCTGACTTTC. The rearrangement joins TRBV5-1 to TRBJ2-6; a weak D match, TRBD1 (6 bases). The V end lost 7 bases, the J end lost 0 bases, and 14 bases lay between the germline ends. This CDR3 spans 16 amino acids. Germline CDR1 SGHRS, CDR2 YFSETQ.

This clonotype has a count of ten or more. The chain combines TRBV28 with TRBJ2-7; D is possibly TRBD1 or TRBD2 (6 bases each). The CDR3 has 14 amino acids. V lost 4 bases to trimming and J lost 3 bases, with 13 bases between them. The germline V gene has CDR1 MDHEN and CDR2 SYDVKM. CDR3 residues: CASSSQGGRYEQYF. DNA of the CDR3: TGTGCCAGCAGTTCCCAAGGGGGGCGCTACGAGCAGTACTTC.

This clonotype appeared a few times. The chain carries TRBV9 and TRBJ1-6; 7 positions agree with TRBD1. V was clipped by 4 bases and J by 10 bases; unmatched bases: 5. The CDR3 totals 13 residues. Germline-derived CDR1 and CDR2 are SGDLS and YYNGEE. The CDR3 reads CASSPSQGSPLHF. As DNA, the CDR3 is TGTGCCAGCAGCCCCTCACAGGGGTCACCCCTCCACTTT.

The table lists this clonotype with many counts. This rearrangement joins TRBV12-3 or TRBV12-4 to TRBJ2-6, with 7 bases that match TRBD1. V was clipped by 6 bases and J by 0 bases; unmatched bases: 8. This CDR3 is built from 17 residues. Here the CDR3 DNA reads TGTGCCAGCAGCACAGGGGTCCCCCTCTCTGGGGCCAACGTCCTGACTTTC. Translation: CASSTGVPLSGANVLTF.

The gene calls are TRBV7-2 and TRBJ1-5, with a weak D call TRBD1 (6 bases). Deletions cut 5 bases from V and 6 bases from J, with 14 bases between. The CDR3 length is 14 residues. Germline CDR1 is SGHTA and CDR2 is FQGNSA. The CDR3 DNA is TGTGCCAGCAGCATGGGGGGGGGCCGTCAGCCCCAGCATTTT. Residues: CASSMGGGRQPQHF.

This sequence joins TRBV7-9 and TRBJ1-5; D is possibly TRBD1 (5 bases). V lost 2 bases, J lost 7 bases, and 15 bases lay in between. The CDR3 totals 15 residues. Germline CDR1 is SEHNR and CDR2 is FQNEAQ (reference sequence). CDR3 sequence reads: CASSLYGGRDQPQHF. CDR3 nucleotides: TGTGCCAGCAGCTTATATGGGGGAAGGGACCAGCCCCAGCATTTT.

This clonotype has just a few counts. A much larger clonotype is one base distant, so this may be a read error. This chain joins TRBV2 and TRBJ2-4; D unresolved. Trimming removed 2 bases from V and 13 bases from J, with 21 bases in between. The CDR3 has 15 residues. Germline V gives CDR1 SNHLY, CDR2 FYNNEI. The chain's CDR3 is CASSEKLTAYNEQYF. The CDR3 DNA follows: TGTGCCAGCAGTGAAAAGCTGACTGCCTACAATGAGCAGTACTTC.

Points on this clonotype: One base away lies a much larger clone, so this may be a sequencing read error. The rearrangement links TRBV9 to TRBJ2-7; unclear D gene. V lost 0 bases to trimming and J lost 0 bases, with 7 bases between them. Germline assignment: CDR1 SGDLS and CDR2 YYNGEE. The CDR3 totals 14 residues. The CDR3: CASSVATDSYEQYF. CDR3 DNA sequence: TGTGCCAGCAGCGTAGCCACAGACTCCTACGAGCAGTACTTC.

The chain joins TRBV12-3 or TRBV12-4 to TRBJ2-1; the D is unclear. Trimming pared 5 bases from V and 2 bases from J, leaving 10 bases between. CDR3 size: 14 residues. CDR3 sequence: CASSGVEPYNEQFF. The CDR3 bases are TGTGCCAGCAGTGGGGTTGAGCCCTACAATGAGCAGTTCTTC.

V is TRBV18 and J is TRBJ1-5; 7 bases match TRBD1. Trimming took 5 bases from V and 4 from J; bases not matched to a gene: 5. This CDR3 comprises 14 residues. Germline-derived CDR1 and CDR2 are KGHSH and LQKENI. In DNA form, the CDR3 reads TGTGCCAGCTCAGAGGCACAGGGGAATCAGCCCCAGCATTTT. It translates to CASSEAQGNQPQHF.

This clonotype was seen only a few times. The chain employs TRBV30 and TRBJ2-4; TRBD1 might be the D (6 bases). The closer fit of TRBJ2-7 to the DNA end suggests the J call may be wrong. Germline V gene lookup returns CDR1 GTSNPN and CDR2 SVGIG (reference sequence). The CDR3 extends over 15 amino acids. The CDR3 loop reads CAWSVRGGISYEQYF. CDR3 nucleotide sequence: TGTGCCTGGAGTGTACGAGGGGGTATCTCCTACGAGCAGTACTTC.

The V and J genes are TRBV5-6 and TRBJ2-1, with TRBD2 identical over 12 bases. The CDR3 extends over 15 amino acids. The ends lost 4 bases at V and 4 bases at J; junction bases unmatched: 3. From germline, CDR1 is SGHDT and CDR2 YYEEEE. The CDR3 here is CASSGLAGLYNEQFF. The CDR3 DNA reads TGTGCCAGCAGCGGACTAGCGGGGCTATACAATGAGCAGTTCTTC.